The clone carrying this T cell receptor beta chain was seen a single time. The record originates from a study of blood T cell repertoires in COVID-19. Study-wide background: There were acute and convalescent COVID-19 samples, and they came from the United States, Italy and Spain.

As originally analysed: Reference gene primer amplification yielded estimated nucleated cell counts. Sequencing was performed with immunoSEQ multiplex PCR; in TCRdb, only in-frame clones are kept and a portion is missing. Clonal size and the V and J genes are those of that table, whereas D and trimming came from the DNA. The data contain roughly 160,000 clones, about 80% of them singletons. Trimming took 5 bases from V and 12 from J; bases not matched to a gene: 9. The CDR3 totals 12 residues. Per the germline V gene, CDR1 is MNHEY and CDR2 is SMNVEV (reference sequence). The sample consisted of peripheral blood. The chain is built from TRBV27 and TRBJ2-7; 8 nucleotides match TRBD1. The clonotype was recovered from a man in his sixties or seventies with active or convalescent COVID-19. CDR3 amino acids: CASSKRTGKRYF. The CDR3 DNA reads as TGTGCCAGCAGTAAACGGACAGGGAAGCGGTACTTC.